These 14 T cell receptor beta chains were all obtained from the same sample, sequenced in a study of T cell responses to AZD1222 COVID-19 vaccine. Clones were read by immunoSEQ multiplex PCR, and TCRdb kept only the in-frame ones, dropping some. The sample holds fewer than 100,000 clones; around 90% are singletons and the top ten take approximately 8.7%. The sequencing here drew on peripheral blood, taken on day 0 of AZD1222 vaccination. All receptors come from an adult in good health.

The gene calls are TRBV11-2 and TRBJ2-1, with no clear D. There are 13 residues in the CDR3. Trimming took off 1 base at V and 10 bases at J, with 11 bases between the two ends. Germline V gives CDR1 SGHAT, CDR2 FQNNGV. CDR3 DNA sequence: TGTGCCAGCAGCTTAGTGGACGGTGGGGAGCAGTTCTTC. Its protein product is CASSLVDGGEQFF. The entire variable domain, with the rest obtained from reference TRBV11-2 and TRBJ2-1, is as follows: EAGVAQSPRYKIIEKRQSVAFWCNPISGHATLYWYQQILGQGPKLLIQFQNNGVVDDSQLPKDRFSAERLKGVDSTLKIQPAKLEDSAVYLCASSLVDGGEQFFGPGTRLTVL.

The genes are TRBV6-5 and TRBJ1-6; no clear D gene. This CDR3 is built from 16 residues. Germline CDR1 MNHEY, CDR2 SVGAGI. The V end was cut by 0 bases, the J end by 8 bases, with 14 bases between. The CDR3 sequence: CASSYSTLEAYSPLHF. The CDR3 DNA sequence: TGTGCCAGCAGTTACTCGACTCTCGAGGCGTATTCACCCCTCCACTTT.

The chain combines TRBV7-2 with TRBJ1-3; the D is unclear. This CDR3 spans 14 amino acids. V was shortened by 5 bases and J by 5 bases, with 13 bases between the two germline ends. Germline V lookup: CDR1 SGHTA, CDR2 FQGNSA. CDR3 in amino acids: CASSPPTARNTIYF. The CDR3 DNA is TGTGCCAGCAGCCCCCCGACGGCACGAAACACCATATATTTT. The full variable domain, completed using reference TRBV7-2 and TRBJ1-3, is GAGVSQSPSNKVTEKGKDVELRCDPISGHTALYWYRQSLGQGLEFLIYFQGNSAPDKSGLPSDRFSAERTGGSVSTLTIQRTQQEDSAVYLCASSPPTARNTIYFGEGSWLTVV.

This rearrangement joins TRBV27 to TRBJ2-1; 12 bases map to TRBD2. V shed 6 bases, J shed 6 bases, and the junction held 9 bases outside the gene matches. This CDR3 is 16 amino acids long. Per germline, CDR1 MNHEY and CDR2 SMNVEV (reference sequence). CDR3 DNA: TGTGCCAGCAGGCTAGCGGGGGGGCCAGGGTTCAATGAGCAGTTCTTC. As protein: CASRLAGGPGFNEQFF.

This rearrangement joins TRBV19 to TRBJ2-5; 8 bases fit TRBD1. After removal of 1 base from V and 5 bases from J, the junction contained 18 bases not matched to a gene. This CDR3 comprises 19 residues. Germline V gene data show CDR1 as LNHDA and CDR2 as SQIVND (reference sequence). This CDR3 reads CASSIARTSGQGRGETQYF. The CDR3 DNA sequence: TGTGCCAGTAGTATAGCCCGAACCTCAGGACAGGGCCGTGGGGAGACCCAGTACTTC.

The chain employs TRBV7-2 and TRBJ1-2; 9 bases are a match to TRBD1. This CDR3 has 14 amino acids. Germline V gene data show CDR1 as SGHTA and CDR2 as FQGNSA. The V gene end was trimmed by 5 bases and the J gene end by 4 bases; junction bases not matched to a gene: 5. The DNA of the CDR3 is TGTGCCAGCAGCCCCCAGACAGGGGGCTATGGCTACACCTTC. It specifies CASSPQTGGYGYTF. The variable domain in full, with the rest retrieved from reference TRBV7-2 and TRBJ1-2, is GAGVSQSPSNKVTEKGKDVELRCDPISGHTALYWYRQSLGQGLEFLIYFQGNSAPDKSGLPSDRFSAERTGGSVSTLTIQRTQQEDSAVYLCASSPQTGGYGYTFGSGTRLTVV.

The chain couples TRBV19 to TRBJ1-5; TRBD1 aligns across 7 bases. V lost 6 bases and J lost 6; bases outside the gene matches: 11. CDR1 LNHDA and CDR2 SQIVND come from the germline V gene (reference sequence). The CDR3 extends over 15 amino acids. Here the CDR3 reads CASRTGEGAGQPQHF. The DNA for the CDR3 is TGTGCCAGTAGGACGGGGGAGGGGGCTGGTCAGCCCCAGCATTTT.

Here the CDR3 DNA reads TGTGCCAGCAGCTTCTCAGGGGAAGAGACCCAGTACTTC. This encodes CASSFSGEETQYF. The chain is built from TRBV5-4 and TRBJ2-5; TRBD1 is a possible D gene (6 bases). CDR1 and CDR2 (germline): SGHNT, YYREEE (reference sequence). V gave up 2 bases and J gave up 3 bases, with 8 bases separating them. CDR3 size: 13 residues.

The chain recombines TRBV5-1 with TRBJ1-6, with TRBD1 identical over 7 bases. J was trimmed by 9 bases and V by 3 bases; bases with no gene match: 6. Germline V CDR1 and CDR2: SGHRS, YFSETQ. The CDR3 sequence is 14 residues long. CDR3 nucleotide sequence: TGCGCCAGCAGCTCCGCAGGGGGGGTTTCACCCCTCCACTTT. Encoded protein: CASSSAGGVSPLHF.

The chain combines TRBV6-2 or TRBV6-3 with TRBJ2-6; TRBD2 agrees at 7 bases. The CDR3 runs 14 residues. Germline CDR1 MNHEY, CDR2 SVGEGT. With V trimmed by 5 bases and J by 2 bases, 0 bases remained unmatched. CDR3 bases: TGTGCCAGCAGTGGGGGGGCTGGGGCCAACGTCCTGACTTTC. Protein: CASSGGAGANVLTF.

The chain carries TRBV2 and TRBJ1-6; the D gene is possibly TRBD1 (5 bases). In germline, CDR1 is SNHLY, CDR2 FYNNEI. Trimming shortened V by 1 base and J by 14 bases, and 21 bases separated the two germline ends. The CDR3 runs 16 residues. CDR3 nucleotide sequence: TGTGCCAGCAGTGAAGAGAAGGGCAGGGAACTTTTATCCCTCCACTTT. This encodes CASSEEKGRELLSLHF.

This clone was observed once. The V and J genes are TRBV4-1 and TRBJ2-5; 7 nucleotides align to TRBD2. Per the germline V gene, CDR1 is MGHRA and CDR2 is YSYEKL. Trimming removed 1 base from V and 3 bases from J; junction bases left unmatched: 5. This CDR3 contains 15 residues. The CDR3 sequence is CASSQVGGNKETQYF. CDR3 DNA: TGCGCCAGCAGCCAAGTGGGAGGGAATAAAGAGACCCAGTACTTC.

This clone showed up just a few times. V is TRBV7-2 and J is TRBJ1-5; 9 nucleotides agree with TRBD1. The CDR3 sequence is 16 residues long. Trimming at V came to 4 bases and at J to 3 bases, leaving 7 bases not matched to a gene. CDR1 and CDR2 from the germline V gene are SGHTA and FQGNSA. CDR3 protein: CASSSFGQGNNQPQHF. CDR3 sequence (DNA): TGTGCCAGCAGCTCCTTTGGACAGGGGAACAATCAGCCCCAGCATTTT.

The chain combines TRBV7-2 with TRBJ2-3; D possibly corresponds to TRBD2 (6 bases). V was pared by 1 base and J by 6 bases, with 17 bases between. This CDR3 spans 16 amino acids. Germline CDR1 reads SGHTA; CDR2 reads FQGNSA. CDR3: CASSLDSPGGRDTQYF. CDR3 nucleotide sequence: TGTGCCAGCAGCTTAGATAGTCCCGGAGGGAGGGATACGCAGTATTTT.